The T cell receptor (beta chain) described here comes from a study of shared clonotypes between healthy human individuals. Overall study: Researchers drew samples from two women and a few men aged 18 to 49.

This CDR3 is built from 14 residues. Trimming at V came to 2 bases and at J to 8 bases, leaving 8 bases not matched to a gene. Per germline, CDR1 MDHEN and CDR2 SYDVKM. The table came from immunoSEQ multiplex PCR; TCRdb's copy has only in-frame clones and leaves some out. Of about 2.1 million clones in the sample, about 93% were seen once. This clone was found once. CD45RO negativity and positive selection for CCR7 defined naive CD8 cells, a population that excluded terminally differentiated effector memory CD45RA+ cells. The source material was naive CD8+ T cells from PBMCs. This receptor was identified in a man aged 18 to 30 in good health. Some clones in this sample may be carry-over from other donors' samples. The chain combines TRBV28 with TRBJ1-1, with TRBD1 matching 7 bases. The CDR3 here is CASSLRGGGAEAFF. CDR3 coding DNA: TGTGCCAGCAGTTTACGGGGAGGGGGCGCAGAAGCTTTCTTT. Full variable domain (remainder filled in from reference TRBV28 and TRBJ1-1): DVKVTQSSRYLVKRTGEKVFLECVQDMDHENMFWYRQDPGLGLRLIYFSYDVKMKEKGDIPEGYSVSREKKERFSLILESASTNQTSMYLCASSLRGGGAEAFFGQGTRLTVV.